This T cell receptor beta chain was found in a study of blood T cell repertoires in COVID-19. For the study at large: T cells, B-cell-depleted T cells, or PBMCs provided the cDNA or gDNA that served as material.

Original processing notes: Amplification of reference gene primers was used by the study to estimate nucleated cell counts. Profiled with immunoSEQ multiplex PCR; TCRdb holds only in-frame clones, not every one. Clone size and the V and J calls come from that table; the DNA yielded D and trimming. The sample has 120,000 or so clones, about 88% seen once. V lost 7 bases and J 4 bases, leaving 18 bases between the germline ends. Germline V gene data show CDR1 as LGHNT and CDR2 as FRNRAP. The CDR3 spans 15 residues. The clonotype originates from a woman of 80 years or more with acute or convalescent COVID-19. The chain joins TRBV12-5 to TRBJ2-3, with a weak D call TRBD2 (6 bases). Sequencing used peripheral blood. The CDR3 protein is CASAYRGGRADTQYF. CDR3 coding DNA: TGTGCTAGTGCCTACCGGGGAGGTAGGGCAGATACGCAGTATTTT.